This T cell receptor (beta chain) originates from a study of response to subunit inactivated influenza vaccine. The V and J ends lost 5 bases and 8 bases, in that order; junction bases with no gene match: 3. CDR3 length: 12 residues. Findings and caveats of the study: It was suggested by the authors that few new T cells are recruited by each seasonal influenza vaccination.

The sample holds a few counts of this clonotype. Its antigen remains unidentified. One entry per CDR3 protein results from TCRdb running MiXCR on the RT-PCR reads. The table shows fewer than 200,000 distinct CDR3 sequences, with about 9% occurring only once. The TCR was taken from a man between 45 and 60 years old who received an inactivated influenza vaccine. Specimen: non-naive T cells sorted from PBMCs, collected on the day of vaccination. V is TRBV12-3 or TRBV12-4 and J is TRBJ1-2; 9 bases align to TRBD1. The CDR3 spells CASSAGQGGYTF. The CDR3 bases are TGTGCCAGCAGTGCTGGACAGGGGGGCTACACCTTC.